Listed below are T cell receptor beta chains from one sample, sequenced in a study of cytomegalovirus exposure and HLA in healthy donors. Generated by immunoSEQ multiplex PCR, the TCRdb table keeps only in-frame clones and is missing some. The repertoire has roughly 130,000 clones, 70% to 85% of them found once; the top ten carry 1.5% to 2%. Sample: PBMCs. The source is a man in his forties in good health and CMV-seronegative. Each CDR3 is given with its conserved first and last residue. A D gene is named only where the DNA matches it firmly. Size is stated for part of the rows, as once, few or many counts, or as a class when the clone is expanded.

j_call	v_call	d_call	clone_size	cdr3_nt	cdr3_aa
TRBJ2-5	TRBV30	.	few	TGTGCCTGGAGTGTAGGTAGCACACGCCAAGAGACCCAGTACTTC	CAWSVGSTRQETQYF
TRBJ2-7	TRBV6-1	.	.	TGTGCCAGCATGCCTAACTCCTACGAGCAGTACTTC	CASMPNSYEQYF
TRBJ2-2	TRBV11-2	TRBD2	.	TGTGCCAGCAGCTTAGTCCCCGCGGGGGGGGGAAGTTACGGGGAGCTGTTTTTT	CASSLVPAGGGSYGELFF
TRBJ2-5	TRBV13	.	.	TGTGCCAGCAGCGCCCGGCGGGCGGCGATCCAAGAGACCCAGTACTTC	CASSARRAAIQETQYF
TRBJ2-1	TRBV6-1	TRBD2	.	TGTGCCAGCAGTGTCGGGAGATGGGGGGGCAATGAGCAGTTCTTC	CASSVGRWGGNEQFF
TRBJ2-7	TRBV6-5	.	.	TGTGCCAGCAGTTACTCGGGGGGGCCCACCTACGAGCAGTACTTC	CASSYSGGPTYEQYF
TRBJ2-1	TRBV20-1	.	.	TGCAGACCAGCGGGCCACAATGAGCAGTTCTTC	CRPAGHNEQFF
TRBJ2-7	TRBV9	.	once	TGTGCCAGCAGCGTAGGCCCGGGCTACGAGCAGTACTTC	CASSVGPGYEQYF
TRBJ2-7	TRBV28	TRBD2	.	TGTGCCAGCAGTTTACGCGTCATTGTTGCGGGGGGGGTCTCCTACGAGCAGTACTTC	CASSLRVIVAGGVSYEQYF
TRBJ1-2	TRBV5-4	TRBD1	.	TGTGCCAGCAGCCTGGACAGGTACGACTATGGCTACACCTTC	CASSLDRYDYGYTF
TRBJ2-1	TRBV4-1	TRBD1	.	TGCGCCAGCAGCCATCCTAGGACAGGGCAGCAGTTCTTC	CASSHPRTGQQFF
TRBJ1-1	TRBV27	.	.	TGTGCCAGCAGTCCACGGGGGTTTGGGAGGATACCTGAAGCTTTCTTT	CASSPRGFGRIPEAFF
TRBJ1-2	TRBV10-3	TRBD1	few	TGTGCCACCCGAGCAGGGGGCGACTTTGATGGCTACACCTTC	CATRAGGDFDGYTF
TRBJ2-7	TRBV5-6	TRBD1	.	TGTGCCAGCAGCTTGGGTCCCGGGACAGGGGAGCAGTACTTC	CASSLGPGTGEQYF
TRBJ2-1	TRBV5-6	TRBD2	once	TGTGCCAGCAGAGGAAGAATAGGGACTAGCAATGAGCAGTTCTTC	CASRGRIGTSNEQFF
TRBJ2-1	TRBV5-1	TRBD2	.	TGCGCCAGCAGCTTGGTAGCGGGGGATTACAATGAGCAGTTCTTC	CASSLVAGDYNEQFF
TRBJ2-3	TRBV10-2	TRBD2	.	TGCGCCAGCAGTGAGTCTTTGCTAGCGGGAGAAGCAGATACGCAGTATTTT	CASSESLLAGEADTQYF
TRBJ1-1	TRBV28	.	.	TGTGCCAGCAGGGGAACAGGGAAGGGGCTTGAAGCTTTCTTT	CASRGTGKGLEAFF
TRBJ2-7	TRBV6-1	TRBD1	.	TGTGCCAGCAGTGAGACAGGGAACTCCTACGAGCAGTACTTC	CASSETGNSYEQYF
TRBJ1-1	TRBV11-3	TRBD1	few	TGTGCCAGCAGCTTCGGACAGGGTTCGAACACTGAAGCTTTCTTT	CASSFGQGSNTEAFF
TRBJ1-2	TRBV7-9	TRBD1	.	TGTGCCAGCAGCTCTCAGGACAGGGGTGGTAACTATGGCTACACCTTC	CASSSQDRGGNYGYTF
TRBJ2-1	TRBV18	.	.	TGTGCCAGCTCACTGACAGAGTACAATGAGCAGTTCTTC	CASSLTEYNEQFF
TRBJ1-2	TRBV6-1	.	.	TGTGCCAGCAGTGAAAGGACTTTTGGCTACACCTTC	CASSERTFGYTF
TRBJ2-1	TRBV5-5	TRBD1	.	TGTGCCAGCAGCTCACAGGGGGCGGATGAGCAGTTCTTC	CASSSQGADEQFF
TRBJ2-1	TRBV30	TRBD2	.	TGTGCCTGGAGTCCCGGACTAGCGGGGGGGCCCACCTACAATGAGCAGTTCTTC	CAWSPGLAGGPTYNEQFF
TRBJ2-1	TRBV6-6	TRBD2	.	TGTGCTAGCATTAGCGGGGTCTACAATGAGCAGTTCTTC	CASISGVYNEQFF
TRBJ2-1	TRBV4-3	TRBD1	.	TGCGCCAGCAGCCTAGGGACAGGGGTATACAATGAGCAGTTCTTC	CASSLGTGVYNEQFF
TRBJ1-5	TRBV5-1	TRBD1	.	TGCGCCAGCAGCTTGGACAGGGGGTACAATCAGCCCCAGCATTTT	CASSLDRGYNQPQHF
TRBJ2-1	TRBV27	.	.	TGTGCCAGCAGTTCCCCGACTGGGGCTGGGGGGAATGAGCAGTTCTTC	CASSSPTGAGGNEQFF
TRBJ2-1	TRBV27	TRBD2	.	TGTGCCAGCAGTTTTCTCTCAGGAGATACTAGCGGGGTCAACAATGAGCAGTTCTTC	CASSFLSGDTSGVNNEQFF
TRBJ2-1	TRBV10-1	TRBD2	.	TGCGCCAGCAGCGGGGGGAAAGGGCCTTACAATGAGCAGTTCTTC	CASSGGKGPYNEQFF
TRBJ2-5	TRBV5-1	TRBD1	.	TGCGCCAGCAGCTTCGGACAGGGCGGGGAGACCCAGTACTTC	CASSFGQGGETQYF
TRBJ2-5	TRBV7-3	TRBD2	.	TGTGCCAGCAGCGAAGGACTAGCGGGGCAAGAGACCCAGTACTTC	CASSEGLAGQETQYF
TRBJ2-1	TRBV9	TRBD1	.	TGTGCCAGCAGCATAGACAGGGGGCGGGATGAGCAGTTCTTC	CASSIDRGRDEQFF
TRBJ2-1	TRBV30	TRBD2	once	TGTGCCTGGAATCCCGCGGGGGGGTACAATGAGCAGTTCTTC	CAWNPAGGYNEQFF
TRBJ2-7	TRBV2	.	few	TGTGCCAGCCGGGTCCTCTACGAGCAGTACTTC	CASRVLYEQYF
TRBJ2-7	TRBV28	TRBD2	.	TGTGCCAGAGTCAGGCAGTCCGGGACTAGCGGCCACGAGCAGTACTTC	CARVRQSGTSGHEQYF
TRBJ2-7	TRBV6-5	.	.	TGTGCCAGCAGCACTTCGACAGGAACCTACGAGCAGTACTTC	CASSTSTGTYEQYF
TRBJ2-7	TRBV7-2	TRBD2	.	TGTGCCAGCACTCCCTACAGCGGGAGCTCCTACGAGCAGTACTTC	CASTPYSGSSYEQYF
TRBJ1-1	TRBV6-5	.	.	TGTGCCAGCAGTTATTGGCAGGGTGGGATGAACACTGAAGCTTTCTTT	CASSYWQGGMNTEAFF
TRBJ1-3	TRBV30	.	.	TGTGCCTGGACGGCAGGGGACCTCGGAAACACCATATATTTT	CAWTAGDLGNTIYF
TRBJ2-6	TRBV7-2	TRBD1	.	TGTGCCAGCAGCGCCGGATACAGGGGTGGGGCCAACGTCCTGACTTTC	CASSAGYRGGANVLTF
TRBJ2-1	TRBV29-1	TRBD2	.	TGCAGCGTTGAACGAGCTAGCGGGGGGCTCTACAATGAGCAGTTCTTC	CSVERASGGLYNEQFF
TRBJ1-1	TRBV4-1	.	medium-sized	TGCGCCAGCAGCCGCGGTCCTAGCGGGGACACTGAAGCTTTCTTT	CASSRGPSGDTEAFF
TRBJ2-3	TRBV7-2	.	.	TGTGCCAGCAGTCTAGCCACGGGAGCCACAGATACGCAGTATTTT	CASSLATGATDTQYF
TRBJ2-7	TRBV28	.	.	TGTGCCAGCAGTTTAAACAGGATATACGAGCAGTACTTC	CASSLNRIYEQYF
TRBJ2-5	TRBV6-1	TRBD2	few	TGTGCCAGCAGTGAACAGGGGACTAGTCCTCCCAAGACCCAGTACTTC	CASSEQGTSPPKTQYF
TRBJ2-7	TRBV14	.	.	TGTGCCAGCAGCCCGACTATTCTAGTCGCGGCCTATGAACAGTACTTC	CASSPTILVAAYEQYF
TRBJ1-5	TRBV27	.	.	TGTGCCAGCCGGACAGGCAATCAGCCCCAGCATTTT	CASRTGNQPQHF
TRBJ2-7	TRBV27	.	few	TGTGCCAGCAGTTTATTAGGGGACGAGCAGTACTTC	CASSLLGDEQYF
TRBJ2-5	TRBV11-3	TRBD2	few	TGTGCCAGCAGCCGCACTAGCGGGGGGGCCCGGGAGACCCAGTACTTC	CASSRTSGGARETQYF
TRBJ1-4	TRBV29-1	TRBD1	.	TGCAGCGTCGGCGGACAGGCTGGGGAAAAACTGTTTTTT	CSVGGQAGEKLFF
TRBJ2-7	TRBV6-5	TRBD2	.	TGTGCCAGCAGTTACTCAGCGGGAGCTCCCTACGAGCAGTACTTC	CASSYSAGAPYEQYF
TRBJ1-4	TRBV10-3	.	.	TGTGCCATCAGTGCCAGGGGTGAGGAAAAACTGTTTTTT	CAISARGEEKLFF
TRBJ2-3	TRBV29-1	TRBD2	.	TGCAGCGGTTCCGGGACTAGCGGGGCCGATACGCAGTATTTT	CSGSGTSGADTQYF
TRBJ1-2	TRBV7-9	.	once	TGTGCCAGCAGCTTAAATCTAGGGGATGGCTACACCTTC	CASSLNLGDGYTF
TRBJ2-7	TRBV7-6	.	.	TGTGCCAGCAGCTTAGGGCAGGTGGCCTCCGAGCAGTACTTC	CASSLGQVASEQYF
TRBJ2-3	TRBV2	TRBD2	.	TGTGCCAGCAGGCTAGCGGGAGATACGCAGTATTTT	CASRLAGDTQYF
TRBJ2-3	TRBV6-4	TRBD1	few	TGTGCCAGCAGTGACTCACCACAGGGGGCGGATACGCAGTATTTT	CASSDSPQGADTQYF
TRBJ2-5	TRBV7-2	TRBD2	once	TGTGCCAGCAGCTTAGCGCCACTAGCGGGGGGTACCTTGGAGCAGGAGACCCAGTACTTC	CASSLAPLAGGTLEQETQYF